What follows is one TCR beta chain and its context. This clone is described as medium-sized (0.01 to 0.1%). Its antigen remains undetermined. No base quality values were provided; no much bigger clone lies one nucleotide off. According to the germline V gene, CDR1 reads SGHTA and CDR2 reads FQGNSA. Including cysteine and phenylalanine, the CDR3 has 14 amino acids. CDR3 DNA only is kept here, 42 bases in frame from base 1. V gives up 2 bases and J gives up 6 bases, and the segment between their germline ends measures 12 bases. This specimen's time point label, interpreted: cycle 2 day 1 (C2D1) of nivolumab. Every trial patient had relapsed following autologous stem cell transplantation, and prior brentuximab vedotin exposure was what differed among cohorts A, B and C. The trial cohort included around 56 patients with relapsed/refractory classical Hodgkin lymphoma, and each patient had a best overall response of complete response, partial response or progressive disease. Trial patients were treated with single-agent nivolumab in the multi-cohort phase II CheckMate 205 trial. An independent review committee assessed best overall response by applying the 2007 International Working Group response criteria. PBMCs from the trial were collected at three points: immediately before nivolumab initiation (C1D1), and during therapy at cycle 2 day 1 and cycle 4 day 1. Peripheral blood was collected in 8 mL Vacutainer Cell Preparation Tubes, from which PBMCs were isolated by centrifugation and then cryopreserved.

The source of the sample is a study of PD-1 blockade in classical Hodgkin lymphoma (dated by TCRdb to the early 2020s). In the study overall: Nivolumab dosing was 3 mg/kg intravenously every 2 weeks, continuing until either disease progression or unacceptable toxicity. The study used TCR beta sequencing and CyTOF to define a peripheral blood immune signature of response to PD-1 blockade in classical Hodgkin lymphoma.

Points the paper makes about the study in general: Baseline TCR diversity was reported to be lower in newly diagnosed patients than in healthy donors and to be lower still in relapsed/refractory patients. The study was restricted to a single clinical trial cohort, and the causes of repertoire differences, possibly disease activity or prior therapy, were left undefined. Trial patients with a complete response had baseline diversity similar to that of newly diagnosed patients, while partial responders and progressors had significantly lower diversity. Diversity was lower in patients who began nivolumab less than 1 year after ASCT, so these patients were left out of later analyses to avoid confounding by immune reconstitution. A significant rise by C4D1 was seen in CD4+ but not CD8+ TCR diversity (p=0.0027 vs p=0.16), with the rise being most apparent in complete responders (p=0.02).

Genomic DNA was isolated using the Qiagen DNeasy kit from unsorted PBMCs as well as from negatively selected CD4+ and CD8+ fractions. Using primers that anneal to V and J segments, immunoSEQ multiplex PCR amplified the TCR beta CDR3 regions. A synthetic immune receptor repertoire was used to minimize amplification bias, and any residual bias was removed computationally once sequencing was done. Processing in the source paper ran as follows. Repertoire diversity was quantified as the Shannon entropy index using custom Python scripts. The unsorted, CD4+ and CD8+ repertoires were each analyzed separately, with the exception of combined analyses, where CD4+ and CD8+ sequences were merged in silico. Clonal expansion was defined as a frequency increase of at least 2-fold after treatment compared with C1D1, and clones undetected at baseline were assigned a pseudocount of 0.5. Clones with 0 or 1 copy at C1D1 were defined as singleton clones, while clones with 2 or more copies were defined as non-singleton clones. Clones expanded in unsorted samples were assigned a CD4+, CD8+ or unknown annotation through matching of protein sequences in sorted samples from the same patient. Wilcoxon tests on paired samples were used to test changes in diversity from C1D1 to C4D1. As stored in TCRdb, this immuneACCESS dataset retains in-frame rearrangements with V and J assigned. A fraction of the clones does not appear; measured against another copy, unresolved V genes explain less than half of the discrepancy, and the remainder lacks a known reason. The DNA was the basis for D and trimming; V, J and clone size are from that table. The table for this sample lists some 31,000 clones; 70% of them were counted only once. Around 15% of the sample comes from the top ten.

The chain is made from TRBV7-2 and TRBJ2-3, with TRBD1 as a weak D call on 6 bases. This receptor was identified in a human donor with classical Hodgkin lymphoma. The material was peripheral blood mononuclear cells (PBMCs), obtained before the second cycle of nivolumab. The DNA sequence is TGTGCCAGCAGCTTACTCAGTACAGGGGATACGCAGTATTTT. Translated, it reads CASSLLSTGDTQYF.